Listed below are T cell receptor beta chains from one sample, sequenced in a study of vaccination and CD4 T cells after COVID-19. What these receptors recognize is not known. TCRdb reanalysed the PCR reads using MiXCR and keeps one entry per CDR3 protein. The profile shows 5,000 or so distinct CDR3 sequences, about three fifths of them singletons. Sequenced sample: CD4+ T cells from blood, cultured in vitro. The source of these receptors is a human donor in good health. The CDR3 runs from the conserved cysteine through the conserved F or W. Fields, in order: J gene, V gene, CDR3 protein.

j_gene: TRBJ2-3; v_gene: TRBV11-2; CDR3aa: CASSRLVRSDTQYF
j_gene: TRBJ1-1; v_gene: TRBV6-5; CDR3aa: CASSYATGVNTEAFF
j_gene: TRBJ1-5; v_gene: TRBV10-3; CDR3aa: CAISGGVSNQPQHF
j_gene: TRBJ2-2; v_gene: TRBV5-4; CDR3aa: CASSLGQREGGELFF
j_gene: TRBJ1-6; v_gene: TRBV30; CDR3aa: CAWRPRDSLNSPLHF
j_gene: TRBJ2-6; v_gene: TRBV20-1; CDR3aa: CSAARGRGQYSGANVLTF
j_gene: TRBJ2-7; v_gene: TRBV2; CDR3aa: CASSEGPGRSYEQYF
j_gene: TRBJ1-1; v_gene: TRBV19; CDR3aa: CASSRSRVDTEAFF
j_gene: TRBJ1-3; v_gene: TRBV2; CDR3aa: CASRPRDRGPNTIYF
j_gene: TRBJ2-3; v_gene: TRBV7-6; CDR3aa: CASSLGSSGHTDTQYF
j_gene: TRBJ1-1; v_gene: TRBV20-1; CDR3aa: CSGVRPANTEAFF
j_gene: TRBJ1-1; v_gene: TRBV10-3; CDR3aa: CAIRSGTGEFMNTEAFF
j_gene: TRBJ1-1; v_gene: TRBV7-9; CDR3aa: CASSLGDRGYYTEAFF
j_gene: TRBJ2-5; v_gene: TRBV6-1; CDR3aa: CASMVSRGETQYF
j_gene: TRBJ2-3; v_gene: TRBV6-2/TRBV6-3; CDR3aa: CASSYSALLSTGYTDTQYF
j_gene: TRBJ2-7; v_gene: TRBV4-1; CDR3aa: CASSQDIPPSEQYF
j_gene: TRBJ2-5; v_gene: TRBV20-1; CDR3aa: CSARPGSPGETQYF
j_gene: TRBJ1-5; v_gene: TRBV20-1; CDR3aa: CSASRTSHQPQHF
j_gene: TRBJ1-1; v_gene: TRBV25-1; CDR3aa: CASLEAGRGAFF
j_gene: TRBJ1-6; v_gene: TRBV10-3; CDR3aa: CAISEGGRSYNSPLHF
j_gene: TRBJ1-1; v_gene: TRBV27; CDR3aa: CASSLLGQNTEAFF
j_gene: TRBJ2-7; v_gene: TRBV6-1; CDR3aa: CASRPGGGGDEQYF
j_gene: TRBJ1-2; v_gene: TRBV6-1; CDR3aa: CASRGERGANYGYTF
j_gene: TRBJ1-2; v_gene: TRBV6-1; CDR3aa: CASIGVGGYTF
j_gene: TRBJ1-2; v_gene: TRBV12-3/TRBV12-4; CDR3aa: CASSFGFGYTF
j_gene: TRBJ1-6; v_gene: TRBV6-1; CDR3aa: CASSLDRASYNSPLHF
j_gene: TRBJ2-7; v_gene: TRBV21-1; CDR3aa: CASSRRLAGANYEQYF
j_gene: TRBJ2-5; v_gene: TRBV20-1; CDR3aa: CSAPRAGSNQETQYF
j_gene: TRBJ2-3; v_gene: TRBV27; CDR3aa: CASSLLVAASTDTQYF
j_gene: TRBJ1-1; v_gene: TRBV12-3/TRBV12-4; CDR3aa: CASRTTGVTEAFF
j_gene: TRBJ2-5; v_gene: TRBV7-2; CDR3aa: CASSSFRDRGQTQYF
j_gene: TRBJ2-3; v_gene: TRBV7-2; CDR3aa: CASSWTSAGTDTQYF
j_gene: TRBJ1-5; v_gene: TRBV6-2/TRBV6-3; CDR3aa: CASRRQSINQPQHF
j_gene: TRBJ1-6; v_gene: TRBV6-1; CDR3aa: CASRDSTSSYNSPLHF
j_gene: TRBJ1-1; v_gene: TRBV10-1; CDR3aa: CASSEIDPLRGAFF
j_gene: TRBJ2-1; v_gene: TRBV10-1; CDR3aa: CASSDQLDRATYNEQFF
j_gene: TRBJ2-5; v_gene: TRBV7-2; CDR3aa: CASSPNGGAETQYF
j_gene: TRBJ2-3; v_gene: TRBV24-1; CDR3aa: CATSDSSWVAGDTDTQYF
j_gene: TRBJ2-3; v_gene: TRBV15; CDR3aa: CATSREVVRTDTQYF
j_gene: TRBJ2-3; v_gene: TRBV29-1; CDR3aa: CSVEERLAGNTDTQYF
j_gene: TRBJ2-5; v_gene: TRBV20-1; CDR3aa: CSALTSGRPQETQYF
j_gene: TRBJ1-5; v_gene: TRBV27; CDR3aa: CASSPLQGSQPQHF
j_gene: TRBJ1-1; v_gene: TRBV12-3/TRBV12-4; CDR3aa: CASSMRTEAFF
j_gene: TRBJ1-1; v_gene: TRBV19; CDR3aa: CASSIKQGVTEAFF
j_gene: TRBJ1-1; v_gene: TRBV5-4; CDR3aa: CASSLVSAGAYEAFF
j_gene: TRBJ1-5; v_gene: TRBV6-1; CDR3aa: CASSESHRVRQPQHF
j_gene: TRBJ2-3; v_gene: TRBV19; CDR3aa: CASTLSGVSTDTQYF
j_gene: TRBJ1-1; v_gene: TRBV19; CDR3aa: CASSIVGGDTEAFF
j_gene: TRBJ2-5; v_gene: TRBV12-3/TRBV12-4; CDR3aa: CASSPGPGTQYF
j_gene: TRBJ1-5; v_gene: TRBV6-5; CDR3aa: CASSYGRGPNQPQHF
j_gene: TRBJ1-2; v_gene: TRBV19; CDR3aa: CASTGQAFGYGYTF
j_gene: TRBJ1-2; v_gene: TRBV24-1; CDR3aa: CATSDPTAVGDMSGYTF
j_gene: TRBJ1-2; v_gene: TRBV7-8; CDR3aa: CASSLGQGSYYGYTF
j_gene: TRBJ1-6; v_gene: TRBV4-3; CDR3aa: CASSQYLRSVSPLHF
j_gene: TRBJ2-3; v_gene: TRBV6-2/TRBV6-3; CDR3aa: CASSPTGASTDTQYF
j_gene: TRBJ2-2; v_gene: TRBV6-4; CDR3aa: CASSALTGMTSYAGELFF
j_gene: TRBJ1-1; v_gene: TRBV19; CDR3aa: CASRFGHNTEAFF